These 29 T cell receptor beta chains came from one sample sequenced in a study of T cell clones after liver transplantation (dated by TCRdb to about 2019). The library was generated by the immunoSEQ multiplex PCR assay. As stored in TCRdb, this immuneACCESS dataset retains in-frame rearrangements with V and J assigned. A fraction of the clones does not appear; measured against another copy, unresolved V genes explain less than half of the discrepancy, and the remainder lacks a known reason. Present in this sample are some 80,000 clones, around four fifths of which were seen just once. 2% to 2.5% of the sample belongs to the ten largest clones. Specimen: CD4+ T cells from blood, collected 48 months after liver transplant. Receptors were obtained from a human patient who received a liver transplant. A transplant means some T cells may be of graft donor rather than patient origin.

The chain is built from TRBV19 and TRBJ2-3; D may be TRBD1 (5 bases). With 5 bases removed from V and 0 bases from J, the gap between germline ends came to 9 bases. Germline CDR1 reads LNHDA; CDR2 reads SQIVND (reference sequence). The CDR3 is 14 residues long. The CDR3 bases are TGTGCCAGTAGTTGGACACCTAGCACAGATACGCAGTATTTT. This encodes CASSWTPSTDTQYF.

This chain links TRBV19 with TRBJ2-7, with a tentative D call TRBD1 (6 bases). There are 14 residues in the CDR3. With 4 bases removed from V and 1 base from J, the gap between germline ends came to 11 bases. Germline CDR1 and CDR2: LNHDA and SQIVND (reference sequence). The CDR3 nucleotides read TGTGCCAGTAGTACAGGGGATGGATCCTACGAGCAGTACTTC. It codes for CASSTGDGSYEQYF.

V is TRBV7-2 and J is TRBJ1-2; maybe TRBD1 (5 bases). The CDR3 runs to 11 residues. Trimming removed 4 bases at V and 6 bases at J, with 6 bases between. The germline V gene has CDR1 SGHTA and CDR2 FQGNSA. CDR3 sequence (DNA): TGTGCCAGCAGCTCAGGGAATGGCTACACCTTC. This sequence encodes CASSSGNGYTF.

V usage is TRBV5-1 and J usage is TRBJ2-7; no clear D. Germline V gene data show CDR1 as SGHRS and CDR2 as YFSETQ. This CDR3 is 14 amino acids long. Between the trimmed V and J ends, which lost 4 bases and 6 bases, there was a span of 17 bases. This chain's CDR3 is CASSPGATSPEQYF. CDR3 in DNA: TGCGCCAGCAGCCCAGGAGCCACCTCCCCCGAGCAGTACTTC.

The chain links TRBV18 to TRBJ1-5, with 10 nucleotides matching TRBD1. CDR1 is KGHSH and CDR2 is LQKENI in the germline V gene. This CDR3 region has 15 residues. Trimming at V came to 5 bases and at J to 4 bases, leaving 5 bases not matched to a gene. CDR3 loop: CASSATGGANQPQHF. The CDR3, as DNA: TGTGCCAGCTCAGCGACAGGGGGCGCGAATCAGCCCCAGCATTTT.

The chain uses TRBV29-1 and TRBJ2-1; TRBD2 agrees at 13 bases. With 2 bases clipped from V and 8 bases from J, the junction kept 9 bases outside the gene matches. Germline V gives CDR1 SQVTM, CDR2 ANQGSEA. The CDR3 totals 16 residues. The CDR3 protein is CSVEKYLLAGGDEQFF. The CDR3 nucleotides are TGCAGCGTTGAAAAATATTTACTAGCGGGAGGGGATGAGCAGTTCTTC.

V usage is TRBV7-2 and J usage is TRBJ2-3; a weak D match, TRBD2 (7 bases). V was shortened by 1 base and J by 2 bases, with 10 bases between the two germline ends. The CDR3 runs to 15 residues. Germline V gene data show CDR1 as SGHTA and CDR2 as FQGNSA. This CDR3 is CASSLGGGYTDTQYF. In nucleotides, the CDR3 is TGTGCCAGCAGCTTAGGCGGGGGCTACACAGATACGCAGTATTTT. The variable domain in full, completed from reference TRBV7-2 and TRBJ2-3, reads GAGVSQSPSNKVTEKGKDVELRCDPISGHTALYWYRQSLGQGLEFLIYFQGNSAPDKSGLPSDRFSAERTGGSVSTLTIQRTQQEDSAVYLCASSLGGGYTDTQYFGPGTRLTVL.

This clone was observed once. This sequence joins TRBV5-8 and TRBJ2-1, with D perhaps matching TRBD1 or TRBD2 (5 bases each). Trimming took off 4 bases at V and 4 bases at J, with 12 bases between the two ends. The CDR3 covers 14 residues. Per germline, CDR1 SGHTS and CDR2 YDEGEE. CDR3 loop: CASSRGTDYNEQFF. The CDR3 DNA follows: TGTGCCAGCAGCCGAGGGACGGATTACAATGAGCAGTTCTTC.

The rearrangement uses TRBV6-6 and TRBJ2-7, with no clear D. Germline CDR1 reads MNHNY; CDR2 reads SVGAGI (reference sequence). The CDR3 runs 12 residues. Between the trimmed V and J ends, which lost 1 base and 0 bases, there was a span of 1 base. CDR3 amino acids: CASSYFSYEQYF. CDR3 DNA: TGTGCCAGCAGTTACTTCTCCTACGAGCAGTACTTC.

The V call is TRBV28, the J call TRBJ2-5, with TRBD1 identical over 7 bases. The CDR3 extends over 15 amino acids. From germline, CDR1 is MDHEN and CDR2 SYDVKM. The V and J ends lost 5 bases and 4 bases, in that order; junction bases with no gene match: 10. CDR3 nucleotides: TGTGCCAGCAGTATTGGACAGGCCGGTGGAGAGACCCAGTACTTC. Translation gives CASSIGQAGGETQYF.

This clone came up once. The chain is built from TRBV4-1 and TRBJ2-2, with 8 bases identical to TRBD1. The CDR3 length is 15 residues. CDR1 and CDR2 (germline): MGHRA, YSYEKL. The V segment lost 3 bases and the J segment 7 bases; nucleotides outside the gene matches: 7. The CDR3 region has the DNA TGCGCCAGCAGCCAGGCAGGGGGCAAAAGCGGGGAGCTGTTTTTT. As protein: CASSQAGGKSGELFF.

This clone was seen more than once but under ten times. V gene TRBV9 combines with J gene TRBJ1-6, with TRBD1 matching 12 bases. The CDR3 is 15 amino acids. J gave up 9 bases and V 3 bases, and 4 bases lay outside the gene matches. Germline-derived CDR1 and CDR2 are SGDLS and YYNGEE. CDR3 sequence reads: CASSGDRGRGSPLHF. Written as DNA, the CDR3 is TGTGCCAGCAGCGGGGACAGGGGGCGAGGTTCACCCCTCCACTTT.

The CDR3 nucleotides read TGCGCCAGCAGCGCGGGACATCGGAACACTGAAGCTTTCTTT. Amino acids: CASSAGHRNTEAFF. The V call is TRBV5-1, the J call TRBJ1-1, with TRBD1 as a possible D gene (6 bases). Trimming left V 4 bases short and J 1 base short, with 11 bases between. The CDR3 length is 14 residues. Germline V gene sequence: CDR1 SGHRS, CDR2 YFSETQ. The complete variable domain, with remaining parts taken from reference TRBV5-1 and TRBJ1-1, reads KAGVTQTPRYLIKTRGQQVTLSCSPISGHRSVSWYQQTPGQGLQFLFEYFSETQRNKGNFPGRFSGRQFSNSRSEMNVSTLELGDSALYLCASSAGHRNTEAFFGQGTRLTVV.

The chain combines TRBV11-1 with TRBJ2-1, with 7 bases that match TRBD1. This CDR3 is 16 amino acids long. Germline V gene lookup returns CDR1 SGHAT and CDR2 FQDESV (reference sequence). With V trimmed by 5 bases and J by 4 bases, 11 bases remained unmatched. The CDR3 nucleotides read TGTGCCAGCAGCCGCCGCCGGGACAGTCTATACAATGAGCAGTTCTTC. Translating gives CASSRRRDSLYNEQFF.

About this clone itself: At one of its ends the junction is not consistent with the germline gene, which may arise from a read error. The rearrangement links TRBV2 to TRBJ2-7; a possible D gene is TRBD1 (5 bases). CDR1 and CDR2 (germline): SNHLY, FYNNEI. The CDR3 has 14 amino acids. For the CDR3, the DNA is TGTGCCATTACTCGACAGTACTCCTCCTACGATCAGTACTTC. This encodes CAITRQYSSYDQYF.

The J gene is TRBJ1-2, the V gene TRBV28; D gene unclear. Per the germline V gene, CDR1 is MDHEN and CDR2 is SYDVKM. V lost 6 bases to trimming and J lost 1 base, with 15 bases between them. This CDR3 spans 15 amino acids. CDR3 protein: CASRLTEAFNYGYTF. The DNA of the CDR3 is TGTGCCAGCAGACTAACAGAGGCCTTTAACTATGGCTACACCTTC.

CDR3 protein: CSVEVERAPWGYEQYF. CDR3 nucleotide sequence: TGCAGCGTTGAAGTAGAAAGGGCTCCTTGGGGCTACGAGCAGTACTTC. The chain couples TRBV29-1 to TRBJ2-7; D gene ambiguous. Germline V CDR1 and CDR2: SQVTM, ANQGSEA. CDR3 length: 16 amino acids. Between the trimmed V and J ends, which lost 1 base and 3 bases, there was a span of 19 bases.

This clone was found once. The rearrangement links TRBV5-1 to TRBJ2-1; 11 bases line up with TRBD2. The V segment lost 5 bases and the J segment 5 bases; nucleotides outside the gene matches: 6. CDR1 is SGHRS, CDR2 YFSETQ, per germline. The CDR3 consists of 15 residues. The CDR3 region has the DNA TGCGCCAGCAGATCAACGGGACTAGCGGACAATGAGCAGTTCTTC. Encoded protein: CASRSTGLADNEQFF.

The chain couples TRBV7-3 to TRBJ1-1; no clear D. This CDR3 comprises 13 residues. Germline lookup yields CDR1 SGHTA and CDR2 FQGTGA. Deletions cut 3 bases from V and 3 bases from J, with 8 bases between. The DNA of the CDR3 is TGTGCCAGCAGCTTTTACCGTGACACTGAAGCTTTCTTT. Amino acid sequence: CASSFYRDTEAFF.

The gene calls are TRBV6-5 and TRBJ1-2; D perhaps matches TRBD1 (5 bases). The CDR3 contains 15 residues. V was trimmed by 5 bases and J by 2 bases, leaving 15 bases between them. Looked up from germline, CDR1 is MNHEY and CDR2 is SVGAGI. The CDR3 loop is CASSPEWTLNYGYTF. CDR3 bases: TGTGCCAGCAGTCCAGAATGGACACTAAACTATGGCTACACCTTC.

The rearrangement joins TRBV5-4 to TRBJ2-7; no reliable D call. The CDR3 runs to 11 residues. Trimming took 4 bases from V and 3 from J, leaving 5 bases between them. From germline, CDR1 is SGHNT and CDR2 YYREEE (reference sequence). The CDR3 region is CASSSLYEQYF. CDR3 nucleotides: TGTGCCAGCAGCAGCCTCTACGAGCAGTACTTC.

The V and J genes are TRBV5-1 and TRBJ1-5; possible D gene TRBD1, 6 bases. The CDR3 is made up of 15 amino acids. Trimming took off 0 bases at V and 5 bases at J, with 12 bases between the two ends. Per germline, CDR1 SGHRS and CDR2 YFSETQ. CDR3 sequence reads: CASSLDSGEDQPQHF. The CDR3 coding sequence is TGCGCCAGCAGCTTGGATTCAGGGGAGGATCAGCCCCAGCATTTT.

V is TRBV6-1 and J is TRBJ2-3; the D is unclear. This CDR3 comprises 13 residues. In germline, CDR1 is MNHNS, CDR2 SASEGT. Trimming took 4 bases from V and 6 from J, leaving 11 bases between them. CDR3 loop: CASSVERSDTQYF. The CDR3 DNA sequence: TGTGCCAGCAGTGTAGAAAGATCCGATACGCAGTATTTT.

The chain carries TRBV6-6 and TRBJ2-3; a possible D gene is TRBD1 (5 bases). Germline V gene data show CDR1 as MNHNY and CDR2 as SVGAGI (reference sequence). V was clipped by 6 bases and J by 2 bases, with 9 bases between them. The CDR3 consists of 13 residues. CDR3 sequence reads: CASRGRSTDTQYF. The CDR3 DNA is TGTGCCAGCAGGGGGCGGTCCACAGATACGCAGTATTTT.

The V call is TRBV2, the J call TRBJ1-2; 9 nucleotides align to TRBD1. The CDR3 covers 13 residues. Germline trimming cut 5 bases from V and 6 bases from J; bases unmatched to any gene: 4. Germline CDR1 is SNHLY and CDR2 is FYNNEI. CDR3 in amino acids: CASSQQGAHGYTF. The CDR3 DNA reads TGTGCCAGCAGTCAACAGGGGGCTCATGGCTACACCTTC. The full variable domain, its missing parts supplied by reference TRBV2 and TRBJ1-2, is EPEVTQTPSHQVTQMGQEVILRCVPISNHLYFYWYRQILGQKVEFLVSFYNNEISEKSEIFDDQFSVERPDGSNFTLKIRSTKLEDSAMYFCASSQQGAHGYTFGSGTRLTVV.

The chain joins TRBV9 to TRBJ1-3; D remains unclear. Trimming left V 0 bases short and J 0 bases short, with 13 bases between. CDR3 length: 17 residues. Looked up from germline, CDR1 is SGDLS and CDR2 is YYNGEE. The DNA of the CDR3 is TGTGCCAGCAGCGTAGAAGCTGCCTCGAGCTCTGGAAACACCATATATTTT. Residues: CASSVEAASSSGNTIYF.

This chain connects TRBV11-2 to TRBJ1-3; D call uncertain. Trimming pared 3 bases from V and 1 base from J, leaving 16 bases between. There are 17 residues in the CDR3. Germline V gene data show CDR1 as SGHAT and CDR2 as FQNNGV. The CDR3 DNA sequence: TGTGCCAGCAGCTTCCTAGGGAGCGAATGGTCTGGAAACACCATATATTTT. As protein: CASSFLGSEWSGNTIYF.

The chain links TRBV29-1 to TRBJ2-5, with D perhaps being TRBD1 or TRBD2 (5 bases each). The germline V gene encodes CDR1 SQVTM and CDR2 ANQGSEA. The V and J ends lost 2 bases and 8 bases respectively, with 15 bases between them. The CDR3 extends over 13 amino acids. The CDR3, as DNA: TGCAGCGTTGAATCTGGGATAGGGGACACCCAGTACTTC. Translated, it gives CSVESGIGDTQYF.

This chain joins TRBV7-8 and TRBJ2-7; D uncertain. V lost 1 base to trimming and J lost 6 bases, with 10 bases between them. The CDR3 extends over 13 amino acids. The germline V gene has CDR1 SGHVS and CDR2 FQNEAQ. CDR3 in amino acids: CASSLVFSGEQYF. As DNA, the CDR3 is TGTGCCAGCAGCTTAGTATTTTCGGGCGAGCAGTACTTC.